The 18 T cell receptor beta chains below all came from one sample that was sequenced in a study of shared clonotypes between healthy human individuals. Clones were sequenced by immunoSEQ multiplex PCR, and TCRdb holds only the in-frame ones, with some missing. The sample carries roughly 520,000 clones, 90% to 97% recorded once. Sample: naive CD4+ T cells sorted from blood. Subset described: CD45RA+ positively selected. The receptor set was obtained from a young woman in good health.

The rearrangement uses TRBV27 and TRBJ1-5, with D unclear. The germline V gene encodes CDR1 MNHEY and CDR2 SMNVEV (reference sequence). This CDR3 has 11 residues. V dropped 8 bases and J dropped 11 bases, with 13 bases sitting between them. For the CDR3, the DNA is TGTGCCAGCGGATGGACCTCAGCCCAGCATTTT. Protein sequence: CASGWTSAQHF.

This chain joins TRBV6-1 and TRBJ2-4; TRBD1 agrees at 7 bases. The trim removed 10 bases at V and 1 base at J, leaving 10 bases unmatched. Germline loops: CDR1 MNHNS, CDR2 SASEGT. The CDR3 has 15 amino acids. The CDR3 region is CATLPRGQAKNIQYF. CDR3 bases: TGTGCCACTCTCCCAAGGGGGCAGGCCAAAAACATTCAGTACTTC.

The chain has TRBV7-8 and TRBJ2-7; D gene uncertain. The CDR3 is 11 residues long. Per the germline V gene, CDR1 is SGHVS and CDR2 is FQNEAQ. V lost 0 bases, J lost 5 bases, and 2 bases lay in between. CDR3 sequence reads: CASSLANEQYF. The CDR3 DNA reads TGTGCCAGCAGCTTAGCGAACGAGCAGTACTTC.

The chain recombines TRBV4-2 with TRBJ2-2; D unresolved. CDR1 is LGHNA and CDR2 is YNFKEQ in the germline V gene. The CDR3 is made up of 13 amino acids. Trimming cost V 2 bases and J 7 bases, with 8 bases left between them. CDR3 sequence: CASSQSWDGELFF. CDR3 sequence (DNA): TGTGCCAGCAGCCAATCATGGGACGGGGAGCTGTTTTTT.

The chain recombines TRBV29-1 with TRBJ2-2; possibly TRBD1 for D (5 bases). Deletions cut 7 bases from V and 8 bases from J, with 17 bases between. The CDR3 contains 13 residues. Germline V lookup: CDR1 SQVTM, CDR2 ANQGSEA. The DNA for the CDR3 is TGCAGCGCCGGAAGGGGCCTATCGGGGGAGCTGTTTTTT. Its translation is CSAGRGLSGELFF.

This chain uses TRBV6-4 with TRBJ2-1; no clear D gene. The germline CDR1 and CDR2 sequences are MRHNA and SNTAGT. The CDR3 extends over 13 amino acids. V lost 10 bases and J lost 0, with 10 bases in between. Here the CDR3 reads CAKLVDSYNEQFF. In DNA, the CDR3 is TGTGCCAAGCTAGTCGACTCCTACAATGAGCAGTTCTTC.

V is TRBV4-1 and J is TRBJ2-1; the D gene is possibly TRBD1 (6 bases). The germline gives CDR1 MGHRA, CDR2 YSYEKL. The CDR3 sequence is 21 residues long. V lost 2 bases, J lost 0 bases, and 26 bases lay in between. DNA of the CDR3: TGCGCCAGCAGCCAAAGAGGGGCTAGGGGGAATAGCTCTAGCTCCTACAATGAGCAGTTCTTC. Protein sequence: CASSQRGARGNSSSSYNEQFF.

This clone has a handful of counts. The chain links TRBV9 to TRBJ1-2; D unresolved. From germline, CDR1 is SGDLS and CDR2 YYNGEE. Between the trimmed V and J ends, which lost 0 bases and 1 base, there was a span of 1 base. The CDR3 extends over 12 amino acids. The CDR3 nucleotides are TGTGCCAGCAGCGTAGTTAACTATGGCTACACCTTC. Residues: CASSVVNYGYTF.

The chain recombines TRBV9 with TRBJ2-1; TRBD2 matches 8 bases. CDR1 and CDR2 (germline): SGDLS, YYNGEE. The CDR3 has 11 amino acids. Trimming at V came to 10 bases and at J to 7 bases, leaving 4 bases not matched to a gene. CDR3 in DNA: TGTGCCTCTAGCGGGCAGAATGAGCAGTTCTTC. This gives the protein CASSGQNEQFF.

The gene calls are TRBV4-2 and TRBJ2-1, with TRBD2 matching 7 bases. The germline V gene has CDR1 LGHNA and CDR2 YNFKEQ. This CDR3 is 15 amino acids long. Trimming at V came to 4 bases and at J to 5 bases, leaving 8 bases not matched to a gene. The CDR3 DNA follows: TGTGCCAGCAGCCGGAACGGGGAGGGTGACAATGAGCAGTTCTTC. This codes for CASSRNGEGDNEQFF.

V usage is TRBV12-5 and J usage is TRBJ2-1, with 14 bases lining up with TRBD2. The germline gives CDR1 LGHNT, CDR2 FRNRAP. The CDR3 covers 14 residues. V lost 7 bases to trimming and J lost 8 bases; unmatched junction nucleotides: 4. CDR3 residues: CASVGTSGRDEQFF. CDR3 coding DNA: TGTGCTAGTGTCGGGACTAGCGGGAGAGATGAGCAGTTCTTC.

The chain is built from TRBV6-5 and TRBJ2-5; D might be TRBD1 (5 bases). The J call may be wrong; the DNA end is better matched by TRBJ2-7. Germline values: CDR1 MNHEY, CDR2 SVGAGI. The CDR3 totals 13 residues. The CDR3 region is CASSLRESYEQYF. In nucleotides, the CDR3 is TGTGCCAGCAGTCTCAGGGAAAGCTACGAGCAGTACTTC.

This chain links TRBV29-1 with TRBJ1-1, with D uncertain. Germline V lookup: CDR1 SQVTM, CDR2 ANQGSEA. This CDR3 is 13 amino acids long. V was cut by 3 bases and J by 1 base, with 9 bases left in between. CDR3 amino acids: CSVDKTENTEAFF. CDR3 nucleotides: TGCAGCGTTGACAAAACAGAGAACACTGAAGCTTTCTTT.

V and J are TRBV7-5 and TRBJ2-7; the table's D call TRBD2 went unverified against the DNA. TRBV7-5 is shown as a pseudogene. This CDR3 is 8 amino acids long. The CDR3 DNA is TGTGTCAGAAGTGTAGAGTACTTC. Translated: CVRSVEYF.

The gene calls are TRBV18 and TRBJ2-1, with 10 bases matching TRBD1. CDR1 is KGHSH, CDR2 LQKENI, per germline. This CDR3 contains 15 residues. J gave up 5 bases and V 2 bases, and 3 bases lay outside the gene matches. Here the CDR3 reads CASSPRTGGNNEQFF. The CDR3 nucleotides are TGTGCCAGCTCACCAAGGACAGGGGGAAACAATGAGCAGTTCTTC. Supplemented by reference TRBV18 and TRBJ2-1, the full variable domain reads NAGVMQNPRHLVRRRGQEARLRCSPMKGHSHVYWYRQLPEEGLKFMVYLQKENIIDESGMPKERFSAEFPKEGPSILRIQQVVRGDSAAYFCASSPRTGGNNEQFFGPGTRLTVL.

CDR3 sequence: CAWSVQGSYEQYF. The CDR3 nucleotides are TGTGCCTGGAGTGTGCAGGGGTCTTACGAGCAGTACTTC. The chain has TRBV30 and TRBJ2-7; TRBD1 is a possible D gene (6 bases). Deletions cut 0 bases from V and 4 bases from J, with 10 bases between. CDR1 and CDR2 from the germline V gene are GTSNPN and SVGIG (reference sequence). CDR3 length: 13 amino acids.

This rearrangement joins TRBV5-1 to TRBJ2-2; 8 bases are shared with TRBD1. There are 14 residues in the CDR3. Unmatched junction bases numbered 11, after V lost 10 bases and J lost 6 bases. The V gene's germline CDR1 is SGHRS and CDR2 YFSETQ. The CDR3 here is CAGRTGLDPGELFF. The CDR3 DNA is TGCGCCGGAAGGACAGGGCTGGACCCCGGGGAGCTGTTTTTT.

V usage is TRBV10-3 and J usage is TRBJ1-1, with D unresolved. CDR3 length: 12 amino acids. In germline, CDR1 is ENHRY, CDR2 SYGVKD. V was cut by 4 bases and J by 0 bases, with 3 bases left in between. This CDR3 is CAISGLNTEAFF. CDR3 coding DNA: TGTGCCATCAGTGGTTTGAACACTGAAGCTTTCTTT.